By proportion, the clone carrying this T cell receptor (beta chain) is medium-sized. Data came from immunoSEQ multiplex PCR; TCRdb stores just in-frame clones and leaves some out. Of more than 35,000 clones in the sample, approximately 85% are singletons; the top ten hold 9.9%. This sample is drawn from a study of blood T cell repertoires in COVID-19. The overall study: Some COVID-19 samples were acute and others convalescent; all came from the United States, Italy and Spain.

The V gene's germline CDR1 is LNHDA and CDR2 SQIVND (reference sequence). Trimming removed 2 bases at V and 6 bases at J, with 14 bases between. The CDR3 contains 15 residues. This chain uses TRBV19 with TRBJ1-5, with D possibly being TRBD1 (5 bases). The clonotype was recovered from a human donor in a cohort sampled during active COVID-19. The sequencing input was peripheral blood. CDR3 in amino acids: CASSIKKGHGQPQHF. CDR3 nucleotide sequence: TGTGCCAGTAGTATAAAGAAGGGGCACGGTCAGCCCCAGCATTTT.